These 13 T cell receptor beta chains originate from one sample sequenced in a study of T cells expressing NK-cell markers. TCRdb re-called the 5' RACE reads, yielding one record per CDR3 amino acid sequence without DNA. This specimen shows roughly 450,000 distinct CDR3 sequences; the ten leading clones hold over 1.3%. Sample: blood T cells: a sorted CD56 or NKG2C T cell subset, CD4+ or CD8+ T cells, or bulk PBMC T cells (not recorded which). The receptors here all came from a woman aged 50 to 60 in good health.

This chain joins TRBV4-1 and TRBJ1-2. CDR1 MGHRA and CDR2 YSYEKL come from the germline V gene. The CDR3 spans 14 residues. CDR3 loop: CASSQGRTVYGYTF.

This chain's CDR3 is CASSEVGDTSGYTF. V and J are TRBV2 and TRBJ1-2. Germline CDR1 SNHLY, CDR2 FYNNEI. The CDR3 sequence is 14 residues long.

The chain links TRBV19 to TRBJ1-5; TCRdb picks TRBD1, but there is no DNA to check that call. This CDR3 contains 16 residues. The germline V gene encodes CDR1 LNHDA and CDR2 SQIVND (reference sequence). CDR3 region: CASNVRRGRNNQPQHF.

The chain joins TRBV7-9 to TRBJ1-1; TCRdb gives TRBD1 as the D gene, but with no DNA this cannot be confirmed. This CDR3 region has 16 residues. Per the germline V gene, CDR1 is SEHNR and CDR2 is FQNEAQ (reference sequence). CDR3 region: CASSPNRDRGNTEAFF.

The rearrangement links TRBV20-1 to TRBJ2-3; TCRdb calls TRBD1, which cannot be checked without DNA. The CDR3 is 15 amino acids. Germline loops: CDR1 DFQATT, CDR2 SNEGSKA (reference sequence). CDR3 amino acids: CSARPRGGYTDTQYF.

The chain links TRBV12-5 to TRBJ2-2; lacking DNA, the TRBD2 call made by TCRdb goes unchecked. This CDR3 is 13 amino acids long. Per the germline V gene, CDR1 is LGHNT and CDR2 is FRNRAP. The CDR3 spells CASEGMGTGELFF.

The V gene is TRBV19, the J gene TRBJ2-1; the D call from TCRdb, TRBD1, cannot be confirmed without DNA. Germline V CDR1 and CDR2: LNHDA, SQIVND (reference sequence). This CDR3 has 18 residues. The chain's CDR3 is CASSIEAQTASSYNEQFF.

The chain combines TRBV11-1 with TRBJ2-1; TCRdb calls TRBD2, which cannot be checked without DNA. This CDR3 region has 14 residues. Germline V lookup: CDR1 SGHAT, CDR2 FQDESV (reference sequence). The CDR3 loop reads CASCQRGPEVEQFF.

This chain connects TRBV24-1 to TRBJ2-1; TCRdb selects TRBD2, and the lack of DNA leaves this call unchecked. Germline assignment: CDR1 KGHDR and CDR2 SFDVKD. This CDR3 is built from 14 residues. CDR3 region: CATSDPTGPSPQVF.

V and J are TRBV3-1 and TRBJ2-1; TCRdb names TRBD1, which stays unverified in the absence of DNA. Germline-derived CDR1 and CDR2 are LGHDT and YNNKEL (reference sequence). This CDR3 is built from 15 residues. CDR3 sequence: CASSLTGGEPGEQFF.

The CDR3 sequence: CATSRGGEGETQYF. V usage is TRBV15 and J usage is TRBJ2-5; TCRdb's D gene call, TRBD1, goes unchecked for lack of DNA. CDR1 is LNHNV and CDR2 is YYDKDF in the germline V gene (reference sequence). This CDR3 is 14 amino acids long.

This chain uses TRBV3-1 with TRBJ1-5; no DNA is available, so the TRBD1 call from TCRdb remains unchecked. This CDR3 has 14 residues. CDR1 and CDR2 (germline): LGHDT, YNNKEL (reference sequence). CDR3: CASSQGPGRPPQHF.

The V and J genes are TRBV5-1 and TRBJ2-6; the D call from TCRdb, TRBD2, cannot be confirmed without DNA. The CDR3 spans 18 residues. Germline-derived CDR1 and CDR2 are SGHRS and YFSETQ. Here the CDR3 reads CASSSGLAGGTGANVLTF.